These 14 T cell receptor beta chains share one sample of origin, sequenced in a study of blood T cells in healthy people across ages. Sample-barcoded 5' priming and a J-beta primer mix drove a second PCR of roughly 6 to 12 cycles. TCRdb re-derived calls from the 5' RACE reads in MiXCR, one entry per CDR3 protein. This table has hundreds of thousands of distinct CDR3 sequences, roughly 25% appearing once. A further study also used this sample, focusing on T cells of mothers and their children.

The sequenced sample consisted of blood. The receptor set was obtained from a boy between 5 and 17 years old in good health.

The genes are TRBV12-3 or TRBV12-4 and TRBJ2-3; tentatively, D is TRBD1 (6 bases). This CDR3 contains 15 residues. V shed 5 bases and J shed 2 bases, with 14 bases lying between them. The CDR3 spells CASSRQAENTDTQYF. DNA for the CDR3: TGTGCCAGCAGTAGACAGGCTGAGAACACAGATACGCAGTATTTT.

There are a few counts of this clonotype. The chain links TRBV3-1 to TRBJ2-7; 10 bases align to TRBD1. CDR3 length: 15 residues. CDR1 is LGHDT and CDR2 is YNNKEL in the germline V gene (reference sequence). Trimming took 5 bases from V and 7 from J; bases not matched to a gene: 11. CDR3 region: CASSYPGQGTGEQYF. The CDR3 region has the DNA TGTGCCAGCAGCTACCCGGGACAGGGGACAGGGGAGCAGTACTTC.

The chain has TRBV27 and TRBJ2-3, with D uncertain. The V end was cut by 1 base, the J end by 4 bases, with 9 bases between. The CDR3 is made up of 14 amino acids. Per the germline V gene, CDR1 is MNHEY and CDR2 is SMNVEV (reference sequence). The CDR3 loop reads CASSLLATPDTQYF. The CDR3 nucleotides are TGTGCCAGCAGTTTATTGGCCACCCCAGATACGCAGTATTTT.

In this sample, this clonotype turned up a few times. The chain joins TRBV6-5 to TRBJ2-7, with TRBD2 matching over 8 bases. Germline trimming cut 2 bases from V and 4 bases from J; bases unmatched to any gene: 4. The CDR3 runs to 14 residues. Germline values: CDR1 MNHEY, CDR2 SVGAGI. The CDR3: CASSYGTRGYEQYF. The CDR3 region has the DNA TGTGCCAGCAGTTACGGGACTAGAGGATACGAGCAGTACTTC.

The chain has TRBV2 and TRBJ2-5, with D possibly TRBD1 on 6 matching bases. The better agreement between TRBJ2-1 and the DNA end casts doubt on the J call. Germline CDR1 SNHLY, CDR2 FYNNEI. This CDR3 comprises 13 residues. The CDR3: CASSDLGGNEQFF. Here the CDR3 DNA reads TGTGCCAGCAGTGATTTAGGGGGTAATGAGCAGTTCTTC.

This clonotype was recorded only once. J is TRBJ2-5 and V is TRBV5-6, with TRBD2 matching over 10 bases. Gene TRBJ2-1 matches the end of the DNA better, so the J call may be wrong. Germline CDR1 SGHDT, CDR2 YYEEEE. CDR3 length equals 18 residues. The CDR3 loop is CASSLEASGGFTYNEQFF. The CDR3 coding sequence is TGTGCCAGCAGCTTGGAGGCTAGCGGGGGATTTACCTACAATGAGCAGTTCTTC.

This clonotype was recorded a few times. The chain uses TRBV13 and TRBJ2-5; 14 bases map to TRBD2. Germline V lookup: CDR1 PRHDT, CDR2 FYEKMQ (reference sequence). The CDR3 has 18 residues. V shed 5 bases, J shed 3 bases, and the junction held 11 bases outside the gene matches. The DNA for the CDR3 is TGTGCCAGCAGCCCAGGACTAGCGGGGGGACGTGAGAAAGAGACCCAGTACTTC. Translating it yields CASSPGLAGGREKETQYF.

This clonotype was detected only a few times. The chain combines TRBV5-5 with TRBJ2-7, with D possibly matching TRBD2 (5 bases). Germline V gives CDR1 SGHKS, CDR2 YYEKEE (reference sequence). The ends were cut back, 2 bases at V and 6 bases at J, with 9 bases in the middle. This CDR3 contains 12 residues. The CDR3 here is CASSFLEVEQYF. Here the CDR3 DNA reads TGTGCCAGCAGCTTTTTGGAGGTCGAGCAGTACTTC.

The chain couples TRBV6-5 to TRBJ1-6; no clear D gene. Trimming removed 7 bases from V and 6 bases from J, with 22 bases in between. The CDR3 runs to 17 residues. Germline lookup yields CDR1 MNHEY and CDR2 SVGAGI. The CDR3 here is CASTFTSVPRSNSPLHF. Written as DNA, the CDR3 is TGTGCCAGCACTTTCACATCGGTTCCGAGGAGTAATTCACCCCTCCACTTT.

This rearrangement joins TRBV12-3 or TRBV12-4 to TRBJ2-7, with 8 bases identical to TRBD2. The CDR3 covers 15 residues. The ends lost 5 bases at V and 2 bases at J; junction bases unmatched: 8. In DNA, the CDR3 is TGTGCCAGCAGTCCCCCCTCGCGGGGGGCCTACGAGCAGTACTTC. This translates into CASSPPSRGAYEQYF.

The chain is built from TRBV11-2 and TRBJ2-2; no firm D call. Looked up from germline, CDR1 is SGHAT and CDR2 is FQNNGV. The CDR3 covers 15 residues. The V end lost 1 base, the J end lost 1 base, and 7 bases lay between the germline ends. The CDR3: CASSLGAKNTGELFF. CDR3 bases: TGTGCCAGCAGCTTAGGCGCGAAGAACACCGGGGAGCTGTTTTTT.

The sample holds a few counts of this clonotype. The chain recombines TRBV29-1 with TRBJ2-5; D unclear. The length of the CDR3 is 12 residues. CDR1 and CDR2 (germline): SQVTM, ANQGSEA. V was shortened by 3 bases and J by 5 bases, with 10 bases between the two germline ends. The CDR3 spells CSVDWSDETQYF. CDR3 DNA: TGCAGCGTTGACTGGTCCGACGAGACCCAGTACTTC.

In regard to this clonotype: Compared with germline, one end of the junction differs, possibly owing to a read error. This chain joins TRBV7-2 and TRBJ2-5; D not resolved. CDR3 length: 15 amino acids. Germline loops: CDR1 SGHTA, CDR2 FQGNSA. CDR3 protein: CARSFQTGIQETQYF. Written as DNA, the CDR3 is TGTGCCCGCAGCTTCCAGACTGGCATCCAAGAGACCCAGTACTTC.

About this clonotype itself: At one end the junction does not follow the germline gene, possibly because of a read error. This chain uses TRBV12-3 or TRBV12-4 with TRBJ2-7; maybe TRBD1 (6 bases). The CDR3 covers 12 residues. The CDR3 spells CASSFGRQVYCF. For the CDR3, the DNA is TGTGCCAGCAGTTTCGGTCGACAGGTCTACTGCTTC.